Given below is one TCR beta chain in context. Antigen specificity is unknown. A much larger clone lies one base from this, so it may be a read error. This CDR3 spans 13 amino acids. Per germline, CDR1 DFQATT and CDR2 SNEGSKA (reference sequence). The data stem from a study of T cells in Graves' hyperthyroidism and ophthalmopathy. TCR beta CDR3 regions were amplified from RNA. HTBI primers were the set used in a first-round RT-PCR of the TCR CDR3. TCRdb re-called the multiplex PCR reads with MiXCR, one entry per CDR3 protein. The sample holds 500,000 to 700,000 distinct CDR3 sequences, over 15% seen once. It was considered stable Graves' hyperthyroidism when ophthalmopathy did not progress within 18 months. Notes on the study in general: Expanded thyroid clonotypes (above 0.001) were mostly also found in blood.

Sample: blood. J is TRBJ2-3 and V is TRBV20-1, with 8 bases identical to TRBD2. This TCR was sampled from a woman younger than 30 with Graves' hyperthyroidism. CDR3 residues: CSARAGVADTQYF. The CDR3 nucleotides are TGCAGTGCAAGAGCGGGAGTCGCAGATACGCAGTATTTT.